Included here is one T cell receptor beta chain sequence, with context. Antigen specificity is unknown. Via MiXCR, TCRdb re-called the 5' RACE reads, giving one row per CDR3 protein. The sample lists roughly 8,500 distinct CDR3 sequences; 27% were seen once. Trimming shortened V by 6 bases and J by 11 bases, and 16 bases separated the two germline ends. CDR3 length equals 12 residues. Germline assignment: CDR1 MNHEY and CDR2 SVGAGI. Study-wide results and caveats: Tumor memory CD4+ T cell TCR gene usage was found to cluster with blood and lymph node memory CD4+ cells and with lymph node naive CD4+ cells. Tumor Tregs overlapped most with tumor, then blood, naive CD4+ cells.

Source material: naive CD4+ T cells sorted from a lymph node. The subset here: naive CD4+ T cells, CD4+CD45RA+CD25-. This chain uses TRBV6-5 with TRBJ1-1, with D tentatively TRBD1 (5 bases). The clonotype comes from a female donor with breast cancer. This CDR3 reads CASSPSVGGAFF. CDR3 nucleotides: TGTGCCAGCAGCCCCTCGGTGGGGGGGGCTTTCTTT.